Shown below are 6 T cell receptor beta chains from a single sample sequenced in a study of Ad26.COV2.S vaccination and SARS-CoV-2 variants. Produced via immunoSEQ multiplex PCR; TCRdb's table is partial and in-frame only. The sample includes fewer than 500,000 clones, 75% to 90% seen only once; the top ten take 2.5%. Treatment in this sample: some 20 received Ad26.COV2.S at low or high dose, single or two shots; about 5 received placebo; per-sample allocation not given. On day 63 after the first injection, vaccine and placebo recipients gave samples. The source was peripheral blood, collected in a trial of Ad26.COV2.S vaccine versus placebo. Receptors were obtained from a person between 18 and 59 years old who received the Ad26.COV2.S COVID-19 vaccine or a placebo.

Details on this clone: The identical CDR3 is also encoded by other nucleotide sequences in the sample. The J gene is TRBJ1-3, the V gene TRBV18; D unclear. CDR3 size: 15 residues. CDR1 and CDR2 (germline): KGHSH, LQKENI. V was cut by 0 bases and J by 0 bases, with 6 bases left in between. CDR3 bases: TGTGCCAGCTCACCACCGTCCAGCTCTGGAAACACCATATATTTT. As protein: CASSPPSSSGNTIYF.

The chain recombines TRBV5-1 with TRBJ1-4; tentative D call: TRBD1 (5 bases). The CDR3 consists of 15 residues. Trimming removed 4 bases from V and 2 bases from J, with 12 bases in between. The germline CDR1 and CDR2 sequences are SGHRS and YFSETQ. CDR3 loop: CASSGEGYTNEKLFF. The CDR3 region has the DNA TGCGCCAGCAGCGGAGAGGGGTATACTAATGAAAAACTGTTTTTT.

The V and J genes are TRBV7-2 and TRBJ1-4; no firm D call. There are 15 residues in the CDR3. V lost 1 base and J lost 4, with 10 bases in between. Germline V lookup: CDR1 SGHTA, CDR2 FQGNSA. The CDR3 DNA follows: TGTGCCAGCAGCTTAGGGTACAGTCTTAATGAAAAACTGTTTTTT. This encodes CASSLGYSLNEKLFF.

The gene calls are TRBV28 and TRBJ2-7; a possible D gene is TRBD1 (6 bases). Trimming took off 7 bases at V and 0 bases at J, with 16 bases between the two ends. In germline, CDR1 is MDHEN, CDR2 SYDVKM. This CDR3 region has 15 residues. Here the CDR3 reads CASNAPGTISYEQYF. The CDR3 DNA reads TGTGCCAGCAACGCCCCCGGGACAATCTCCTACGAGCAGTACTTC.

The V and J genes are TRBV4-1 and TRBJ1-2, with a tentative D call TRBD1 (5 bases). Germline CDR1 and CDR2: MGHRA and YSYEKL. The CDR3 is 15 residues long. Trimming took off 0 bases at V and 5 bases at J, with 13 bases between the two ends. CDR3 sequence reads: CASSQDGGLKYGYTF. As DNA, the CDR3 is TGCGCCAGCAGCCAAGACGGGGGATTGAAGTATGGCTACACCTTC.

This clone was found once. The V call is TRBV19, the J call TRBJ2-1; 13 bases agree with TRBD2. The CDR3 has 18 residues. Trimming cost V 0 bases and J 13 bases; bases outside gene matches: 15. The germline V gene has CDR1 LNHDA and CDR2 SQIVND (reference sequence). The CDR3 reads CASSIEGPGLAGLGNQFF. CDR3 bases: TGTGCCAGTAGTATAGAGGGGCCGGGACTAGCGGGATTGGGAAATCAGTTCTTC.